Reported below is one T cell receptor (beta chain). The data originate from a study of blood T cell repertoires in COVID-19. The protocol was immunoSEQ multiplex PCR, while the TCRdb copy is restricted to in-frame clones and leaves out a portion. Of some 200,000 clones listed, approximately 80% are singletons. The TCR originated in a woman in her 40s with acute COVID-19. The source material was PBMCs or T cells enriched from blood (not recorded which).

CDR3 amino acids: CASSYKQGPKDSPLHF. CDR3 nucleotides: TGTGCCAGCAGTTACAAACAGGGGCCCAAGGATTCACCCCTCCACTTT. The gene calls are TRBV6-5 and TRBJ1-6, with TRBD1 matching over 7 bases. V was pared by 2 bases and J by 8 bases, with 9 bases of the junction left unmatched. Germline values: CDR1 MNHEY, CDR2 SVGAGI. The CDR3 sequence is 16 residues long.